Given below is one TCR beta chain in context. The target antigen is unknown. TCRdb's table, derived via immunoSEQ multiplex PCR, lists solely in-frame clones and lacks some. The table shows thousands of clones, with about 80% occurring only once. This sample stems from a study of chemoradiotherapy in HPV16-positive cancers. Study at large: A couple of HPV16-positive patients' cells yielded candidate HPV-specific clones and common motifs.

Findings and caveats of the study: Better recurrence-free survival went with HPV-responsive T-cell expansion in HPV16-positive patients. During treatment, candidate HPV-specific clones and E7-related motifs expanded in tumor.

Samples were taken several times over chemoradiotherapy. The sample here was taken from a patient who underwent chemoradiotherapy. The clonotype was recovered from a human donor with HPV-associated anogenital cancer.

The CDR3 DNA sequence: TGTGCCAGCAGTGAAGGCAGCCCAGATACGCAGTATTTT. It translates to CASSEGSPDTQYF. The chain carries TRBV2 and TRBJ2-3, with D unclear. The germline V gene encodes CDR1 SNHLY and CDR2 FYNNEI. Trimming left V 1 base short and J 4 bases short, with 6 bases between. The CDR3 sequence is 13 residues long.